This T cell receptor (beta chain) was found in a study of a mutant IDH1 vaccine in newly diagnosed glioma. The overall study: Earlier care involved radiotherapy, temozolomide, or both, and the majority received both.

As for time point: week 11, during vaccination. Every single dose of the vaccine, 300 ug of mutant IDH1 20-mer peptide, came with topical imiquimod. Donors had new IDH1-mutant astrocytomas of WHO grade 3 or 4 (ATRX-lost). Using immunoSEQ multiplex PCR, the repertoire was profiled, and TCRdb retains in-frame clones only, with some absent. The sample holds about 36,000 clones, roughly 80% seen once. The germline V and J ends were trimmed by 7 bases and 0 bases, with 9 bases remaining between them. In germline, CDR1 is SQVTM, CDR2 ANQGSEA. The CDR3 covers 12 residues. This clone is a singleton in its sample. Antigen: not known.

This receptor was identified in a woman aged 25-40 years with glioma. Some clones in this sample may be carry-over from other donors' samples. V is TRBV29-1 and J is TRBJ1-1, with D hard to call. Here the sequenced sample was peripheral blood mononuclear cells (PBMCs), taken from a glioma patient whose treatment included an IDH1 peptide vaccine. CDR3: CSGRTVNTEAFF. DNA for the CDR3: TGCAGCGGACGGACGGTGAACACTGAAGCTTTCTTT.